The present entry profiles one TCR beta chain with its context. The source of the sample is a study of control samples from healthy donors and cancer patients. V was cut by 4 bases and J by 4 bases, with 17 bases left in between. The CDR3 spans 15 residues. The germline CDR1 and CDR2 sequences are SGHRS and YFSETQ. Produced via immunoSEQ multiplex PCR; TCRdb's table is partial and in-frame only. The sample has about 70,000 clones, around 84% seen once. The material sequenced was PBMCs. The source is a woman aged 50 to 60 with lung cancer. V usage is TRBV5-1 and J usage is TRBJ1-1; tentatively, D is TRBD1 (5 bases). The CDR3 region has the DNA TGCGCCAGCAGCAGGCAGGGCTATGAGGGCACTGAAGCTTTCTTT. Its protein product is CASSRQGYEGTEAFF.